This T cell receptor (beta chain) was documented in a study of T cell responses to AZD1222 COVID-19 vaccine. General study points: Repertoire sampling happened only post peak T cell response.

With regard to this clone: Its antigen is not identified.

The length of the CDR3 is 16 residues. The germline V gene encodes CDR1 MDHEN and CDR2 SYDVKM. The ends were cut back, 6 bases at V and 4 bases at J, with 21 bases in the middle. Sequenced by immunoSEQ multiplex PCR; TCRdb stores in-frame clones only, minus some. The sample has 250,000 or so clones, over 90% seen once. This specimen consisted of peripheral blood, obtained on day 0 of AZD1222 vaccination. This receptor was taken from an adult in good health. This rearrangement joins TRBV28 to TRBJ1-2; D possibly corresponds to TRBD1 (5 bases). DNA for the CDR3: TGTGCCAGCAGGGGCAATTTGGGGGTCGCTTTCTATGGCTACACCTTC. It specifies CASRGNLGVAFYGYTF.